This TCR beta chain was recorded in a study of shared clonotypes between healthy human individuals. Study-wide results and limits: The generation probabilities recorded for non-shared clonotypes fell below those of clonotypes shared by all four donors. It was observed that 5% to 6% of naive CD4 clonotypes were shared across several donors. Enrolling few donors narrowed the genetic and exposure-history diversity that was represented.

The CDR3 contains 15 residues. Germline-derived CDR1 and CDR2 are MNHEY and SVGAGI. Trimming left V 2 bases short and J 3 bases short, with 13 bases between. Assay used: immunoSEQ multiplex PCR; TCRdb lists only in-frame clones, some missing. Among approximately 2.5 million clones listed, roughly 93% were seen once. Points on this clone: Antigen unknown.

Sequenced sample: naive CD4+ T cells from PBMCs. The subset denotes: CD45RA+ positively selected. This TCR was sampled from a man aged 18-30 years in good health. Some clones in this sample may be carry-over from other donors' samples. The genes are TRBV6-5 and TRBJ1-1; D is uncertain. The CDR3 DNA reads as TGTGCCAGCAGTTACGCGTGGGGTGGGGACACTGAAGCTTTCTTT. Translated: CASSYAWGGDTEAFF.